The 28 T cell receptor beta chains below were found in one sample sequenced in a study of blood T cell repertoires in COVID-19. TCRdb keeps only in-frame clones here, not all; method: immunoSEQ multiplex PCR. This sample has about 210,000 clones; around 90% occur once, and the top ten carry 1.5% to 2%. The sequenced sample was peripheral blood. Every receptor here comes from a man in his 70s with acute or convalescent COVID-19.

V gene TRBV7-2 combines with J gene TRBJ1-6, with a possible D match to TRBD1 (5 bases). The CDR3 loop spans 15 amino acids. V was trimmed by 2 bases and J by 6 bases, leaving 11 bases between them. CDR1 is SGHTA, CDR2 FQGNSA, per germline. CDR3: CASSLMRDGNSPLHF. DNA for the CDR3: TGTGCCAGCAGCTTAATGCGGGACGGTAATTCACCCCTCCACTTT.

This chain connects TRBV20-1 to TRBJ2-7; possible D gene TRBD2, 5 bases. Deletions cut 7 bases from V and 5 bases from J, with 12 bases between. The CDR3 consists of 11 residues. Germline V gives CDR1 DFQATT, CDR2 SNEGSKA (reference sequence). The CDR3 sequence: CSVPSSHEQYF. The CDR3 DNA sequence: TGCAGTGTTCCTAGCAGCCACGAGCAGTACTTC.

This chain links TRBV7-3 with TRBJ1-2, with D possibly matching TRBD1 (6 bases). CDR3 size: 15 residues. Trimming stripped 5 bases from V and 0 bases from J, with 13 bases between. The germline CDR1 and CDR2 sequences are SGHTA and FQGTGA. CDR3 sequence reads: CASSPTGSANYGYTF. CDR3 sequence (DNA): TGTGCCAGCAGCCCAACAGGGTCAGCTAACTATGGCTACACCTTC. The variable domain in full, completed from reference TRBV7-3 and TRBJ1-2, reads GAGVSQTPSNKVTEKGKYVELRCDPISGHTALYWYRQSLGQGPEFLIYFQGTGAADDSGLPNDRFFAVRPEGSVSTLKIQRTERGDSAVYLCASSPTGSANYGYTFGSGTRLTVV.

The CDR3 is CAWSRVRGSVGYTF. The CDR3 region has the DNA TGTGCCTGGAGTCGGGTCAGGGGTAGTGTGGGCTACACCTTC. This chain links TRBV30 with TRBJ1-2; D may be TRBD1 (6 bases). CDR1 and CDR2 (germline): GTSNPN, SVGIG (reference sequence). The CDR3 is 14 residues long. V dropped 2 bases and J dropped 8 bases, with 18 bases sitting between them.

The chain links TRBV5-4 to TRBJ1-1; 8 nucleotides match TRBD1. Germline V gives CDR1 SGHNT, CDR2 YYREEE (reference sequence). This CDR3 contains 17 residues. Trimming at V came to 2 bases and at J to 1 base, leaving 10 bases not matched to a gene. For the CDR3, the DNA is TGTGCCAGCAGCTTAGCCAGGGGGCAACTCAGGAACACTGAAGCTTTCTTT. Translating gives CASSLARGQLRNTEAFF.

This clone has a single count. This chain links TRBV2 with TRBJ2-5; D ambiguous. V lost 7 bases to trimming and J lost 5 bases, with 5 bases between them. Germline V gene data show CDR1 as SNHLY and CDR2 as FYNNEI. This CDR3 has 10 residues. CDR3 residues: CASMQETQYF. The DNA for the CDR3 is TGTGCCAGCATGCAGGAGACCCAGTACTTC.

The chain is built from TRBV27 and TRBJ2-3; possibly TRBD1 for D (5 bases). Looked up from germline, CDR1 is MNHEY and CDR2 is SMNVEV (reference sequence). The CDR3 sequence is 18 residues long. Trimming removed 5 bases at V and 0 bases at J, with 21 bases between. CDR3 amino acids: CASSLGSQGLRSTDTQYF. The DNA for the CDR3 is TGTGCCAGCAGTCTAGGTTCCCAGGGATTGCGGAGCACAGATACGCAGTATTTT.

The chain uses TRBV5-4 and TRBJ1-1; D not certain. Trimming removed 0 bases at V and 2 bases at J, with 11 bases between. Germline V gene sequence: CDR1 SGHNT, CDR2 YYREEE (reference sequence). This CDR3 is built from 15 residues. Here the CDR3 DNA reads TGTGCCAGCAGCTTGGTGGGCAGCATAAACACTGAAGCTTTCTTT. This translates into CASSLVGSINTEAFF.

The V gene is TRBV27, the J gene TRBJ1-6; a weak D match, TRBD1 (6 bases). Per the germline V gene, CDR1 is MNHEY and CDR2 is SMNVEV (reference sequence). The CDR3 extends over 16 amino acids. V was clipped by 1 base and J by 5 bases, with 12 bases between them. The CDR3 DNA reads TGTGCCAGCAGTTTATACGGACAGAGTAATAATTCACCCCTCCACTTT. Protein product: CASSLYGQSNNSPLHF.

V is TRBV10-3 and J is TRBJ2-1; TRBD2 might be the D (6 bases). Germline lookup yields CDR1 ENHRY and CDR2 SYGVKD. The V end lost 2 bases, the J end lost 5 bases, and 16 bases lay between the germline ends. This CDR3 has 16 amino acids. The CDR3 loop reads CAISEVGGNTHNEQFF. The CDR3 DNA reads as TGTGCCATCAGTGAGGTCGGCGGGAATACCCACAATGAGCAGTTCTTC.

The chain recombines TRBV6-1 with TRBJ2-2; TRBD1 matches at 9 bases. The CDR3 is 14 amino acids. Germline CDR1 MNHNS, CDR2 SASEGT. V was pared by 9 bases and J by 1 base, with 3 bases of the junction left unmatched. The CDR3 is CASTGQGNTGELFF. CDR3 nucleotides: TGTGCCAGTACGGGACAGGGGAACACCGGGGAGCTGTTTTTT.

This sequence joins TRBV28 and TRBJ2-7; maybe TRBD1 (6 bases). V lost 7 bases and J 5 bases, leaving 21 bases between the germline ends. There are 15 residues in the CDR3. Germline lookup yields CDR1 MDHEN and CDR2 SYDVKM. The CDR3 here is CASIPGTTPRHEQYF. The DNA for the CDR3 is TGTGCCAGCATTCCCGGGACAACCCCCCGGCACGAGCAGTACTTC.

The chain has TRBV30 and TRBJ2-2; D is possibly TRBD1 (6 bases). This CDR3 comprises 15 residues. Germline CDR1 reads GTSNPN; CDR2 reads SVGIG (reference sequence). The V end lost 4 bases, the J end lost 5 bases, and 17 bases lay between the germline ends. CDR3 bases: TGTGCCTGGACCGGTACTCATACAGGGACCGGGGAGCTGTTTTTT. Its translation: CAWTGTHTGTGELFF.

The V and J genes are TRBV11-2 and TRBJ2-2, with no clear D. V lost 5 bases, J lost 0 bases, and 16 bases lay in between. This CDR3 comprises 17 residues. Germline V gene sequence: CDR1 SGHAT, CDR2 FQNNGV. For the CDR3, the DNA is TGTGCCAGCAGCCTTCCTAGGCGGCCCGCGAACACCGGGGAGCTGTTTTTT. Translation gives CASSLPRRPANTGELFF.

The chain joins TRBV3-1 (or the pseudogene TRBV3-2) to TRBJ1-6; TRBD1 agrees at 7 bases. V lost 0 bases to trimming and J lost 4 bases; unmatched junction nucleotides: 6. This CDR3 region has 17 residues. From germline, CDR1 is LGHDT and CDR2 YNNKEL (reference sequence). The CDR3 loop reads CASSQESGQRYNSPLHF. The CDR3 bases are TGTGCCAGCAGCCAAGAATCGGGACAGCGATATAATTCACCCCTCCACTTT.

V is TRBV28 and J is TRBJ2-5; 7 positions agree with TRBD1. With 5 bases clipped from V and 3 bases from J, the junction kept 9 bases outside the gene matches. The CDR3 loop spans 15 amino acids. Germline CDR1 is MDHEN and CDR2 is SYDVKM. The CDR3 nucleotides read TGTGCCAGCAGTACCCCGGACAGGAAAAAAGAGACCCAGTACTTC. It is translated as CASSTPDRKKETQYF.

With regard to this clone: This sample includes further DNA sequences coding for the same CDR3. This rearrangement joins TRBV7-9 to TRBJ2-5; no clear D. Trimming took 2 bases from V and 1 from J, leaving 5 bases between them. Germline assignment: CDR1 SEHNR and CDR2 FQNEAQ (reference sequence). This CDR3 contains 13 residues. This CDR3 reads CASSLSGQETQYF. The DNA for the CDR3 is TGTGCCAGCAGCTTATCGGGCCAAGAGACCCAGTACTTC.

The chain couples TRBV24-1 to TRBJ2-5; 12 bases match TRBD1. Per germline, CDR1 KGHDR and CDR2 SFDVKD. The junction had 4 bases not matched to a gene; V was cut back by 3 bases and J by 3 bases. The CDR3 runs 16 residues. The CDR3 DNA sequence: TGTGCCACCAGTGATACGGGACAGGGGGCGAAAGAGACCCAGTACTTC. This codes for CATSDTGQGAKETQYF.

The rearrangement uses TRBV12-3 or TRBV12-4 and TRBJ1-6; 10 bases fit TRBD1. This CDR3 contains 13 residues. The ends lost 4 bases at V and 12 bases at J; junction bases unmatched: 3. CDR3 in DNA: TGTGCCAGCAGTTCCGGACAGGGGGTACCCCTCCACTTT. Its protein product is CASSSGQGVPLHF.

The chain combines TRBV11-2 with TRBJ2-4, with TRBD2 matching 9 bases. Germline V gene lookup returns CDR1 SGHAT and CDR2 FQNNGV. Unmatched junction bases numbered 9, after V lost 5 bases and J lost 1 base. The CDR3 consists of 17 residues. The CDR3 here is CASSPLAGVDAKNIQYF. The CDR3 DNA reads TGTGCCAGCAGCCCCTTAGCGGGGGTGGATGCCAAAAACATTCAGTACTTC.

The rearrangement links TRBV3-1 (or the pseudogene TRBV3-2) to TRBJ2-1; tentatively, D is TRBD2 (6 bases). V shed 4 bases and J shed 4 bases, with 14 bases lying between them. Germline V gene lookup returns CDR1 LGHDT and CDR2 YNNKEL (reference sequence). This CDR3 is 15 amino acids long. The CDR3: CASSPPLAKYNEQFF. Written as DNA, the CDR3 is TGTGCCAGCAGCCCCCCGCTAGCGAAGTACAATGAGCAGTTCTTC.

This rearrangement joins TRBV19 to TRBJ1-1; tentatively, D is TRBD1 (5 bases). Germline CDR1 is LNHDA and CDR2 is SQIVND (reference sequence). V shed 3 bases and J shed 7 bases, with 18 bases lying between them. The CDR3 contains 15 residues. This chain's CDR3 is CASSIRSGTGGEAFF. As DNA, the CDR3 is TGTGCCAGTAGTATCCGGTCGGGGACGGGGGGTGAAGCTTTCTTT.

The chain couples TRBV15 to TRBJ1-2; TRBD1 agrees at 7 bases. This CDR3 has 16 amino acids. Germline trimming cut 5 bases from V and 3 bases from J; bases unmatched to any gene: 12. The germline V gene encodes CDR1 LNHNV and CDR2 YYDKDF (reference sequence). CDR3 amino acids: CATSSRGQEKYYGYTF. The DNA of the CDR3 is TGTGCCACCAGCTCTCGAGGACAGGAAAAATACTATGGCTACACCTTC.

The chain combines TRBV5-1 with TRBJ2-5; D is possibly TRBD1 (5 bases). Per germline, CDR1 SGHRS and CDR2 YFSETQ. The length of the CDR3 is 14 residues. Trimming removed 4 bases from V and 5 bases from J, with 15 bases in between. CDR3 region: CASSLTERRETQYF. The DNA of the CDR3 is TGCGCCAGCAGCCTGACAGAGCGAAGGGAGACCCAGTACTTC.

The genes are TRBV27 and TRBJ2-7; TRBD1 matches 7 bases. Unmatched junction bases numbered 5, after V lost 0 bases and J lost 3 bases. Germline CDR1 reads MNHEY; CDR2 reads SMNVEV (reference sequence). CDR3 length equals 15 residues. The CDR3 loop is CASSLSSGQIYEQYF. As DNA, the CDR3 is TGTGCCAGCAGTTTATCGTCGGGACAGATCTACGAGCAGTACTTC.

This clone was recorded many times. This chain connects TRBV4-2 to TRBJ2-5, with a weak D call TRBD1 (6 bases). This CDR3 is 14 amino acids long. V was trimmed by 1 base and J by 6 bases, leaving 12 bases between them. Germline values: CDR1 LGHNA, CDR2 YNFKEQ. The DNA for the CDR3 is TGTGCCAGCAGCCAAGGACAGGAGGTCAAGACCCAGTACTTC. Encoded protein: CASSQGQEVKTQYF.

The CDR3 loop reads CASSPRGQSNTGELFF. CDR3 coding DNA: TGTGCCAGCTCACCCCGGGGACAGTCGAACACCGGGGAGCTGTTTTTT. The V gene is TRBV18, the J gene TRBJ2-2, with 7 bases matching TRBD1. V lost 3 bases and J lost 0; bases outside the gene matches: 4. The CDR3 sequence is 16 residues long. CDR1 KGHSH and CDR2 LQKENI come from the germline V gene.

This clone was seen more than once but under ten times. CDR3 nucleotides: TGTGCCAGCAGCCAAGTTTCGGGACTTAAGGACTACAATGAGCAGTTCTTC. It translates to CASSQVSGLKDYNEQFF. The chain uses TRBV3-1 (or the pseudogene TRBV3-2) and TRBJ2-1; D might be TRBD2 (6 bases). V was trimmed by 1 base and J by 3 bases, leaving 16 bases between them. The CDR3 sequence is 17 residues long. The germline gives CDR1 LGHDT, CDR2 YNNKEL (reference sequence).